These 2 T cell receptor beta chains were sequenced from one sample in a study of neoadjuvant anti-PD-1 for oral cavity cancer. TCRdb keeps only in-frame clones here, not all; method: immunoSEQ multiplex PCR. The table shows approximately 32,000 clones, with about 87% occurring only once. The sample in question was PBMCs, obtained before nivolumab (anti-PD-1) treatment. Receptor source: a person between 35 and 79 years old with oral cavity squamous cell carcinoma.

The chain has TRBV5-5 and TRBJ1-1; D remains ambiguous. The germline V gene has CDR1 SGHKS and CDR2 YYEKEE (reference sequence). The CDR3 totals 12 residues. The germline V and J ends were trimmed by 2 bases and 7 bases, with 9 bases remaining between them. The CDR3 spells CASSFTDDEAFF. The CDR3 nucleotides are TGTGCCAGCAGCTTTACAGACGATGAAGCTTTCTTT.

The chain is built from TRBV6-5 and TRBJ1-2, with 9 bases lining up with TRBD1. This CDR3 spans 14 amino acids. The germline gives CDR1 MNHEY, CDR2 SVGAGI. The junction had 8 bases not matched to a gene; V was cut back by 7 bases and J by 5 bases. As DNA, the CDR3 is TGTGCCAGCATTGACACAGGGGGCGGGTATGGCTACACCTTC. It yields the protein CASIDTGGGYGYTF.